Listed here are 24 T cell receptor beta chains from one sample, sequenced in a study of blood T cell repertoires in COVID-19. Sequenced by immunoSEQ multiplex PCR; TCRdb stores in-frame clones only, minus some. The profile shows around 230,000 clones, roughly four fifths of them singletons. The sample taken for sequencing was PBMCs or T cells enriched from blood (not recorded which). These receptors came from a man aged 35 to 55 who had recovered from COVID-19.

V usage is TRBV5-1 and J usage is TRBJ2-7, with 9 bases matching TRBD2. The trim removed 3 bases at V and 1 base at J, leaving 8 bases unmatched. CDR3 length: 16 residues. Germline V gene data show CDR1 as SGHRS and CDR2 as YFSETQ. The chain's CDR3 is CASSWTLAGTSYEQYF. CDR3 bases: TGCGCCAGCAGCTGGACCCTAGCGGGGACTTCCTACGAGCAGTACTTC.

The rearrangement uses TRBV29-1 and TRBJ2-7; D not resolved. The V and J ends lost 2 bases and 5 bases respectively, with 7 bases between them. Germline loops: CDR1 SQVTM, CDR2 ANQGSEA. The CDR3 sequence is 11 residues long. CDR3 region: CSVENFDEQYF. Here the CDR3 DNA reads TGCAGCGTTGAAAATTTCGACGAGCAGTACTTC.

The DNA of the CDR3 is TGTGCCAGCAGCCCGGGACAACTTAACACTGAAGCTTTCTTT. Residues: CASSPGQLNTEAFF. This chain connects TRBV7-8 to TRBJ1-1; D may be TRBD1 (6 bases). The CDR3 is 14 residues long. V gave up 5 bases and J gave up 2 bases, with 12 bases separating them. CDR1 is SGHVS, CDR2 FQNEAQ, per germline.

This chain connects TRBV3-1 (or the pseudogene TRBV3-2) to TRBJ1-2; tentative D call: TRBD1 (5 bases). Germline values: CDR1 LGHDT, CDR2 YNNKEL (reference sequence). This CDR3 has 16 residues. V was trimmed by 4 bases and J by 4 bases, leaving 19 bases between them. CDR3 DNA: TGTGCCAGCAGCCCACACAACCAGGGTGTTGGCTATGGCTACACCTTC. Amino acids: CASSPHNQGVGYGYTF.

The rearrangement uses TRBV5-6 and TRBJ2-1, with 8 positions matching TRBD2. CDR3 size: 16 residues. The V gene's germline CDR1 is SGHDT and CDR2 YYEEEE. V gave up 4 bases and J gave up 4 bases; unmatched junction bases: 10. DNA for the CDR3: TGTGCCAGCAGCCCCATTGGCGGGAGGACTTACAATGAGCAGTTCTTC. Translated: CASSPIGGRTYNEQFF. Complete variable domain (other parts from reference TRBV5-6 and TRBJ2-1): DAGVTQSPTHLIKTRGQQVTLRCSPKSGHDTVSWYQQALGQGPQFIFQYYEEEERQRGNFPDRFSGHQFPNYSSELNVNALLLGDSALYLCASSPIGGRTYNEQFFGPGTRLTVL.

This clone was found a few times. The rearrangement uses TRBV3-1 (or the pseudogene TRBV3-2) and TRBJ1-1; TRBD1 is a possible D gene (5 bases). This CDR3 contains 14 residues. Germline lookup yields CDR1 LGHDT and CDR2 YNNKEL (reference sequence). The V gene lost 4 bases and the J gene lost 5 bases, with 14 bases spanning the gap. The CDR3: CASSPAPRGTEAFF. The CDR3 nucleotides read TGTGCCAGCAGCCCCGCCCCTCGGGGGACTGAAGCTTTCTTT.

About this clone: The junction differs from germline at one of its ends, possibly a read error. In DNA, the CDR3 is TGTGCCAGCAGCACAAGAGGAGGGAGGGAGTACAGTGAGCAGTTCTTC. The encoded protein is CASSTRGGREYSEQFF. V gene TRBV7-3 combines with J gene TRBJ2-1, with 7 bases matching TRBD2. There are 16 residues in the CDR3. The germline V gene has CDR1 SGHTA and CDR2 FQGTGA.

This sequence joins TRBV19 and TRBJ2-2; 13 nucleotides align to TRBD2. Trimming cost V 5 bases and J 4 bases; bases outside gene matches: 7. Germline CDR1 LNHDA, CDR2 SQIVND (reference sequence). The CDR3 loop spans 17 amino acids. The CDR3 nucleotides read TGTGCCAGTAGTCTTCCGGGACTAGCGGGGTCCACCGGGGAGCTGTTTTTT. It translates to CASSLPGLAGSTGELFF. Based on the CDR3 plus reference TRBV19 and TRBJ2-2, the full variable domain is DGGITQSPKYLFRKEGQNVTLSCEQNLNHDAMYWYRQDPGQGLRLIYYSQIVNDFQKGDIAEGYSVSREKKESFPLTVTSAQKNPTAFYLCASSLPGLAGSTGELFFGEGSRLTVL.

This clone was found a few times. The CDR3 DNA follows: TGTGCCAGCAACCTAGCGGGGGGCTCCAATGAGCAGTTCTTC. The encoded protein is CASNLAGGSNEQFF. The rearrangement joins TRBV2 to TRBJ2-1; 11 bases agree with TRBD2. The V and J ends lost 7 bases and 6 bases, in that order; junction bases with no gene match: 5. Germline V gene data show CDR1 as SNHLY and CDR2 as FYNNEI. This CDR3 has 14 residues.

This clone was observed a few times. The chain is built from TRBV25-1 and TRBJ2-7, with a weak D call TRBD1 (6 bases). Germline lookup yields CDR1 MGHDK and CDR2 SYGVNS. The CDR3 loop spans 13 amino acids. V was cut by 7 bases and J by 6 bases, with 16 bases left in between. The CDR3 DNA sequence: TGTGCCAGCACACCGGGACACTTCATCGAGCAGTACTTC. Protein sequence: CASTPGHFIEQYF.

The chain couples TRBV6-5 to TRBJ1-2; 8 bases match TRBD1. The junction had 4 bases not matched to a gene; V was cut back by 6 bases and J by 4 bases. CDR1 and CDR2 (germline): MNHEY, SVGAGI. This CDR3 spans 13 amino acids. The CDR3 spells CASRRQGLYGYTF. CDR3 DNA sequence: TGTGCCAGCAGACGACAGGGGCTCTATGGCTACACCTTC.

This clone was observed once. V gene TRBV6-6 combines with J gene TRBJ1-2, with 7 bases aligning to TRBD1. V dropped 5 bases and J dropped 0; count of bases not matched to a gene: 6. This CDR3 spans 15 amino acids. The germline V gene has CDR1 MNHNY and CDR2 SVGAGI (reference sequence). Here the CDR3 reads CASSQRQGPNYGYTF. In DNA form, the CDR3 reads TGTGCCAGCAGTCAGCGACAGGGTCCTAACTATGGCTACACCTTC.

The chain combines TRBV20-1 with TRBJ2-7, with a weak D call TRBD1 (6 bases). CDR1 DFQATT and CDR2 SNEGSKA come from the germline V gene (reference sequence). The CDR3 is 11 residues long. V dropped 2 bases and J dropped 5 bases, with 7 bases sitting between them. The CDR3 nucleotides read TGCAGTGCTAGAAGGGGGAACGAGCAGTACTTC. Its translation: CSARRGNEQYF.

This clone has a single count. The chain recombines TRBV29-1 with TRBJ1-5, with 8 bases lining up with TRBD1. This CDR3 has 15 residues. CDR1 is SQVTM and CDR2 is ANQGSEA in the germline V gene. Trimming took 5 bases from V and 0 from J; bases not matched to a gene: 6. Here the CDR3 DNA reads TGCAGCGTTTTATGGACAGGGTATAGCAATCAGCCCCAGCATTTT. Translated, it gives CSVLWTGYSNQPQHF.

The chain carries TRBV7-2 and TRBJ2-5, with 11 bases matching TRBD2. This CDR3 comprises 15 residues. V lost 5 bases and J lost 7; bases outside the gene matches: 9. The germline V gene has CDR1 SGHTA and CDR2 FQGNSA. CDR3 loop: CASSIGLAGLGTQYF. The DNA of the CDR3 is TGTGCCAGCAGCATCGGACTAGCGGGCTTGGGGACCCAGTACTTC. Based on the CDR3 plus reference TRBV7-2 and TRBJ2-5, the full variable domain is GAGVSQSPSNKVTEKGKDVELRCDPISGHTALYWYRQSLGQGLEFLIYFQGNSAPDKSGLPSDRFSAERTGGSVSTLTIQRTQQEDSAVYLCASSIGLAGLGTQYFGPGTRLLVL.

The chain carries TRBV4-2 and TRBJ1-1; TRBD1 aligns across 8 bases. J was trimmed by 8 bases and V by 2 bases; bases with no gene match: 1. Germline assignment: CDR1 LGHNA and CDR2 YNFKEQ. The length of the CDR3 is 12 residues. The CDR3 sequence: CASSQRDREAFF. The CDR3 nucleotides are TGTGCCAGCAGCCAAAGGGACAGGGAAGCTTTCTTT.

The rearrangement links TRBV10-2 to TRBJ2-1; TRBD1 matches at 8 bases. This CDR3 has 15 amino acids. Germline V lookup: CDR1 WSHSY, CDR2 SAAADI. V lost 3 bases and J lost 6; bases outside the gene matches: 7. The CDR3 sequence: CASSDPPGGFNEQFF. As DNA, the CDR3 is TGCGCCAGCAGTGATCCGCCAGGGGGCTTCAATGAGCAGTTCTTC.

The chain joins TRBV10-2 to TRBJ1-5, with D tentatively TRBD1 (5 bases). The CDR3 loop spans 16 amino acids. V was clipped by 0 bases and J by 3 bases, with 12 bases between them. CDR1 is WSHSY, CDR2 SAAADI, per germline. The CDR3 region has the DNA TGCGCCAGCAGTGAGTCTTTGGTACAGGACAATCAGCCCCAGCATTTT. As protein: CASSESLVQDNQPQHF.

V is TRBV6-5 and J is TRBJ2-3; 9 nucleotides line up with TRBD2. The V segment lost 1 base and the J segment 11 bases; nucleotides outside the gene matches: 13. The CDR3 covers 16 residues. Germline V gene sequence: CDR1 MNHEY, CDR2 SVGAGI. In nucleotides, the CDR3 is TGTGCCAGCAGTTACTTGCCTAGCGGGGATTCACGGGGGCAGTATTTT. Its translation is CASSYLPSGDSRGQYF.

The J gene is TRBJ1-1, the V gene TRBV19; a possible D gene is TRBD1 (5 bases). The V and J ends lost 7 bases and 1 base respectively, with 13 bases between them. CDR1 and CDR2 from the germline V gene are LNHDA and SQIVND (reference sequence). This CDR3 spans 14 amino acids. CDR3 sequence: CASNKDIPNTEAFF. The DNA for the CDR3 is TGTGCCAGTAACAAGGACATACCGAACACTGAAGCTTTCTTT.

This clone has a handful of counts. The V and J genes are TRBV5-4 and TRBJ2-7; D might be TRBD2 (5 bases). The CDR3 extends over 13 amino acids. Germline CDR1 and CDR2: SGHNT and YYREEE (reference sequence). V lost 4 bases and J lost 0, with 8 bases in between. The CDR3 is CASSMDSSYEQYF. CDR3 DNA sequence: TGTGCCAGCAGCATGGACTCCTCCTACGAGCAGTACTTC.

Concerning this clone itself: Other DNA sequences in the same sample also yield this CDR3. The chain employs TRBV9 and TRBJ2-5, with 8 bases lining up with TRBD2. This CDR3 is built from 14 residues. The trim removed 0 bases at V and 4 bases at J, leaving 2 bases unmatched. CDR1 and CDR2 (germline): SGDLS, YYNGEE. CDR3 region: CASSVGLAGETQYF. CDR3 DNA: TGTGCCAGCAGCGTAGGTCTAGCGGGAGAGACCCAGTACTTC. Filled out from reference TRBV9 and TRBJ2-5, the complete variable domain reads DSGVTQTPKHLITATGQRVTLRCSPRSGDLSVYWYQQSLDQGLQFLIQYYNGEERAKGNILERFSAQQFPDLHSELNLSSLELGDSALYFCASSVGLAGETQYFGPGTRLLVL.

In its sample, this clone was seen a few times. V is TRBV2 and J is TRBJ1-2, with TRBD1 as a possible D gene (6 bases). The CDR3 covers 13 residues. Looked up from germline, CDR1 is SNHLY and CDR2 is FYNNEI. Trimming cost V 5 bases and J 2 bases, with 9 bases left between them. The CDR3 protein is CASSPDRNYGYTF. Written as DNA, the CDR3 is TGTGCCAGCAGTCCGGACAGAAACTATGGCTACACCTTC.

This rearrangement joins TRBV6-5 to TRBJ2-3; the match to TRBD1 covers 8 bases. The CDR3 spans 14 residues. In germline, CDR1 is MNHEY, CDR2 SVGAGI. V shed 4 bases and J 3 bases; nucleotides not matched to a gene: 3. The CDR3 loop is CASSWTGSTDTQYF. The CDR3 nucleotides are TGTGCCAGCAGTTGGACAGGGTCTACAGATACGCAGTATTTT.